The 13 T cell receptor beta chains below all came from one sample that was sequenced in a study of human CD8 memory T cell subsets (dated by TCRdb to 2020 to 2021). A Human TCR Profiling Kit was used to prepare UMI-labeled 5' RACE TCRbeta libraries. Reads reprocessed by TCRdb are summarized as one entry per CDR3 protein sequence, and DNA is absent. The table kept for this sample lists approximately 12,000 distinct CDR3 sequences. The ten largest make up 7% to 9% of the sample. The sample consisted of CD8+ T cells from PBMCs. Receptors originate from a human donor in good health.

The chain employs TRBV28 and TRBJ2-7; as DNA is missing, the TRBD1 call by TCRdb cannot be tested. CDR3 length: 16 residues. Germline CDR1 and CDR2: MDHEN and SYDVKM. CDR3 in amino acids: CASREPGQEEPYEQYF.

J is TRBJ1-2 and V is TRBV7-9; TCRdb reports TRBD1, a call that lacks DNA to check it against. This CDR3 spans 15 amino acids. In germline, CDR1 is SEHNR, CDR2 FQNEAQ (reference sequence). The CDR3 region is CASSPKDRIRDGYTF.

The chain uses TRBV4-1 and TRBJ2-7. Germline values: CDR1 MGHRA, CDR2 YSYEKL. The length of the CDR3 is 13 residues. CDR3 amino acids: CASSQATSYEQYF.

The chain recombines TRBV4-3 with TRBJ2-1; TCRdb picks TRBD2, but there is no DNA to check that call. This CDR3 region has 17 residues. The germline gives CDR1 LGHNA, CDR2 YSLEER. CDR3 loop: CASSPGLAGSSYNEQFF.

The chain links TRBV27 to TRBJ2-7; the TCRdb D gene call, TRBD1, has no DNA to confirm it. Germline CDR1 MNHEY, CDR2 SMNVEV (reference sequence). The CDR3 has 15 amino acids. The CDR3 region is CASSLNYRGVYEQYF.

V and J are TRBV7-9 and TRBJ2-1; TCRdb calls TRBD1, which cannot be checked without DNA. The CDR3 is 11 amino acids. Germline assignment: CDR1 SEHNR and CDR2 FQNEAQ (reference sequence). CDR3 protein: CASWGAGEQFF.

The chain couples TRBV7-9 to TRBJ2-4. The CDR3 runs to 16 residues. Germline CDR1 SEHNR, CDR2 FQNEAQ (reference sequence). The CDR3 protein is CASSPKEAGFKNIQYF.

This chain uses TRBV5-1 with TRBJ1-5; TCRdb returns TRBD1, unconfirmable since there is no DNA. Germline-derived CDR1 and CDR2 are SGHRS and YFSETQ. The CDR3 runs 15 residues. The CDR3 is CASSPGDLSNQPQHF.

The chain links TRBV12-3 or TRBV12-4 to TRBJ2-7; TCRdb names TRBD2, which stays unverified in the absence of DNA. This CDR3 has 13 amino acids. This CDR3 reads CASSLVGEDEQYF.

The chain joins TRBV7-8 to TRBJ2-3; TCRdb outputs TRBD2, but without DNA this stays unchecked. The CDR3 runs 16 residues. The germline V gene encodes CDR1 SGHVS and CDR2 FQNEAQ. CDR3 sequence: CASSFIWEPGTDTQYF.

Considering frequency, this clonotype is medium-sized. The gene calls are TRBV24-1 and TRBJ2-2; the D call of TRBD1 rests on TCRdb alone, since no DNA is present to check it. The germline CDR1 and CDR2 sequences are KGHDR and SFDVKD. The CDR3 length is 14 residues. The chain's CDR3 is CATMRPGLGGELFF.

This clonotype registers medium-sized by frequency. This rearrangement joins TRBV9 to TRBJ1-6; TCRdb names TRBD1, which stays unverified in the absence of DNA. The CDR3 consists of 18 residues. The germline V gene has CDR1 SGDLS and CDR2 YYNGEE. The CDR3 spells CASSATGQALSYNSPLHF.

The rearrangement joins TRBV7-2 to TRBJ2-4; TCRdb gives TRBD2 as the D gene, but with no DNA this cannot be confirmed. CDR1 and CDR2 (germline): SGHTA, FQGNSA. The CDR3 spans 15 residues. CDR3 protein: CASSLGGSGEGIQYF.